These 30 T cell receptor beta chains were sequenced from one sample in a study of blood T cell repertoires in COVID-19. Some clones are missing from TCRdb's copy, which holds only in-frame ones; the method was immunoSEQ multiplex PCR. The profile shows around 360,000 clones, about 90% of them singletons. Sequenced input: PBMCs or T cells enriched from blood (not recorded which). These receptors were collected from a woman in her twenties or thirties who had recovered from COVID-19.

This clone appeared once. This sequence joins TRBV9 and TRBJ2-1, with 8 bases identical to TRBD2. Germline V lookup: CDR1 SGDLS, CDR2 YYNGEE. The V segment lost 5 bases and the J segment 6 bases; nucleotides outside the gene matches: 10. This CDR3 is 15 amino acids long. CDR3 sequence reads: CASSKGGLVVNEQFF. DNA of the CDR3: TGTGCCAGCAGTAAAGGGGGACTAGTAGTCAATGAGCAGTTCTTC.

This chain connects TRBV13 to TRBJ2-7; 9 bases are a match to TRBD2. The CDR3 totals 16 residues. Unmatched junction bases numbered 4, after V lost 0 bases and J lost 1 base. Germline CDR1 PRHDT, CDR2 FYEKMQ (reference sequence). CDR3 region: CASSLGVAGVSYEQYF. The DNA for the CDR3 is TGTGCCAGCAGCTTAGGAGTAGCGGGAGTATCCTACGAGCAGTACTTC.

V is TRBV12-3 or TRBV12-4 and J is TRBJ1-4; D might be TRBD1 (6 bases). Trimming pared 3 bases from V and 8 bases from J, leaving 7 bases between. The length of the CDR3 is 12 residues. CDR3 sequence: CASSFRGEKLFF. CDR3 nucleotide sequence: TGTGCCAGCAGTTTTAGGGGGGAAAAACTGTTTTTT.

The rearrangement joins TRBV19 to TRBJ2-7; weak D call: TRBD1 (5 bases). The CDR3 extends over 15 amino acids. Germline assignment: CDR1 LNHDA and CDR2 SQIVND (reference sequence). Trimming shortened V by 4 bases and J by 4 bases, and 17 bases separated the two germline ends. The CDR3 spells CASSTTPDSYYEQYF. The CDR3 DNA reads as TGTGCCAGTAGTACAACCCCCGACAGCTATTACGAGCAGTACTTC.

This sequence joins TRBV21-1 and TRBJ2-3; the table's D call TRBD2 went unverified against the DNA. TRBV21-1 is a pseudogene segment. The CDR3 has 12 amino acids. The CDR3 DNA is TGTGCCAGCAGCAACCGGAGGGATACGCAGTATTTT. Encoded protein: CASSNRRDTQYF.

This clone was recorded a few times. The CDR3 DNA follows: TGTGCCAGCAAAGGGGGCACAAACACCGGGGAGCTGTTTTTT. Protein sequence: CASKGGTNTGELFF. This chain connects TRBV2 to TRBJ2-2; TRBD1 matches at 7 bases. Trimming cost V 7 bases and J 2 bases; bases outside gene matches: 4. The CDR3 is made up of 14 amino acids. The V gene's germline CDR1 is SNHLY and CDR2 FYNNEI.

V gene TRBV3-1 (or the pseudogene TRBV3-2) combines with J gene TRBJ1-5; D unresolved. This CDR3 has 15 residues. Between the trimmed V and J ends, which lost 2 bases and 6 bases, there was a span of 14 bases. Germline CDR1 and CDR2: LGHDT and YNNKEL (reference sequence). The CDR3 is CASSQYYLPGQPQHF. The CDR3 DNA follows: TGTGCCAGCAGCCAATATTATCTCCCGGGTCAGCCCCAGCATTTT.

The chain uses TRBV11-1 and TRBJ1-3; 8 bases line up with TRBD1. J gave up 4 bases and V 2 bases, and 4 bases lay outside the gene matches. The CDR3 is made up of 15 amino acids. Germline lookup yields CDR1 SGHAT and CDR2 FQDESV (reference sequence). In DNA, the CDR3 is TGTGCCAGCAGCTTAAGGACAGGGACGGGAAACACCATATATTTT. Amino acid sequence: CASSLRTGTGNTIYF. The full variable domain, its missing parts supplied by reference TRBV11-1 and TRBJ1-3, is EAEVAQSPRYKITEKSQAVAFWCDPISGHATLYWYRQILGQGPELLVQFQDESVVDDSQLPKDRFSAERLKGVDSTLKIQPAELGDSAMYLCASSLRTGTGNTIYFGEGSWLTVV.

This rearrangement joins TRBV3-1 (or the pseudogene TRBV3-2) to TRBJ1-2; TRBD1 matches 10 bases. V shed 1 base, J shed 1 base, and the junction held 6 bases outside the gene matches. CDR3 length: 17 amino acids. Germline CDR1 LGHDT, CDR2 YNNKEL (reference sequence). CDR3 amino acids: CASSQVDRGQSNYGYTF. CDR3 nucleotides: TGTGCCAGCAGCCAAGTAGACAGGGGGCAAAGTAACTATGGCTACACCTTC.

The J gene is TRBJ1-2, the V gene TRBV29-1; D gene unclear. V dropped 1 base and J dropped 3 bases, with 15 bases sitting between them. Germline V gene sequence: CDR1 SQVTM, CDR2 ANQGSEA. CDR3 length: 15 residues. CDR3 nucleotides: TGCAGCGTTGAAGCGCCACTTCTAGCCGACTATGGCTACACCTTC. It yields the protein CSVEAPLLADYGYTF.

The chain joins TRBV6-5 to TRBJ1-2; D might be TRBD1 (6 bases). From germline, CDR1 is MNHEY and CDR2 SVGAGI. The CDR3 contains 15 residues. V dropped 6 bases and J dropped 3 bases, with 17 bases sitting between them. The CDR3 loop reads CASRLAQDSYYGYTF. CDR3 DNA: TGTGCCAGCAGACTCGCCCAGGACAGTTACTATGGCTACACCTTC.

The J gene is TRBJ2-1, the V gene TRBV7-3, with 8 bases matching TRBD2. Germline V lookup: CDR1 SGHTA, CDR2 FQGTGA. The trim removed 5 bases at V and 6 bases at J, leaving 9 bases unmatched. This CDR3 has 15 residues. The CDR3 spells CASSPSGGRGNEQFF. In DNA, the CDR3 is TGTGCCAGCAGCCCCAGCGGGGGACGTGGCAATGAGCAGTTCTTC. Supplemented by reference TRBV7-3 and TRBJ2-1, the full variable domain reads GAGVSQTPSNKVTEKGKYVELRCDPISGHTALYWYRQSLGQGPEFLIYFQGTGAADDSGLPNDRFFAVRPEGSVSTLKIQRTERGDSAVYLCASSPSGGRGNEQFFGPGTRLTVL.

The sample holds a few counts of this clone. J is TRBJ1-5 and V is TRBV21-1; the table's D call of TRBD1 was not tested on the DNA. TRBV21-1 is listed as a pseudogene. This CDR3 region has 16 residues. CDR3 sequence: CASSKMRTGYNQPQHF. The DNA for the CDR3 is TGTGCCAGCAGCAAAATGAGGACAGGCTACAATCAGCCCCAGCATTTT.

The chain has TRBV19 and TRBJ1-4, with 10 bases that match TRBD1. The trim removed 5 bases at V and 8 bases at J, leaving 11 bases unmatched. This CDR3 comprises 16 residues. Per the germline V gene, CDR1 is LNHDA and CDR2 is SQIVND (reference sequence). The CDR3 region has the DNA TGTGCCAGTAGTGCGGGAACCGGGACAGGGGACGAAAAACTGTTTTTT. The encoded protein is CASSAGTGTGDEKLFF.

The chain carries TRBV2 and TRBJ1-1; D perhaps matches TRBD1 (6 bases). Germline assignment: CDR1 SNHLY and CDR2 FYNNEI. V was cut by 7 bases and J by 2 bases, with 11 bases left in between. The CDR3 is made up of 13 amino acids. This CDR3 is CASKVTGNTEAFF. The CDR3 DNA reads as TGTGCCAGCAAGGTGACAGGAAACACTGAAGCTTTCTTT.

The J gene is TRBJ2-2, the V gene TRBV6-5, with a tentative D call TRBD1 (6 bases). Trimming removed 6 bases at V and 2 bases at J, with 13 bases between. The CDR3 sequence is 15 residues long. Germline assignment: CDR1 MNHEY and CDR2 SVGAGI. Here the CDR3 reads CASRGTLTNTGELFF. CDR3 in DNA: TGTGCCAGCAGAGGGACACTTACTAACACCGGGGAGCTGTTTTTT.

The chain joins TRBV7-9 to TRBJ1-4, with unresolved D. Germline CDR1 and CDR2: SEHNR and FQNEAQ (reference sequence). The CDR3 covers 14 residues. The V gene lost 5 bases and the J gene lost 8 bases, with 15 bases spanning the gap. The CDR3 sequence is CASSLRRRAEKLFF. In DNA form, the CDR3 reads TGTGCCAGCAGCCTCAGAAGGCGGGCAGAAAAACTGTTTTTT.

V usage is TRBV2 and J usage is TRBJ2-2, with 7 nucleotides matching TRBD2. CDR1 is SNHLY and CDR2 is FYNNEI in the germline V gene. Unmatched junction bases numbered 6, after V lost 3 bases and J lost 2 bases. This CDR3 is built from 16 residues. CDR3 sequence (DNA): TGTGCCAGCAGTGACGGGCTAGCGGCCAACACCGGGGAGCTGTTTTTT. As protein: CASSDGLAANTGELFF.

This chain joins TRBV7-3 and TRBJ1-3; D is unresolved. This CDR3 comprises 14 residues. The V end was cut by 2 bases, the J end by 2 bases, with 7 bases between. Per the germline V gene, CDR1 is SGHTA and CDR2 is FQGTGA. The DNA of the CDR3 is TGTGCCAGCAGCTTAGGAGGTGCTGGAAACACCATATATTTT. Its protein is CASSLGGAGNTIYF.

CDR3 nucleotide sequence: TGTGCCAGCAGTTTGAACGACGGGACAGAAGCTTTCTTT. Its translation: CASSLNDGTEAFF. The J gene is TRBJ1-1, the V gene TRBV27; a possible D gene is TRBD1 (6 bases). Deletions cut 3 bases from V and 8 bases from J, with 13 bases between. Per the germline V gene, CDR1 is MNHEY and CDR2 is SMNVEV (reference sequence). The CDR3 is 13 residues long.

This clone was detected only once. The chain joins TRBV4-2 to TRBJ2-3; D remains ambiguous. The germline gives CDR1 LGHNA, CDR2 YNFKEQ. The CDR3 runs to 14 residues. Deletions cut 1 base from V and 0 bases from J, with 5 bases between. This CDR3 is CASSQGSSTDTQYF. CDR3 in DNA: TGTGCCAGCAGCCAAGGTTCGAGCACAGATACGCAGTATTTT.

This chain joins TRBV7-9 and TRBJ2-5, with D maybe TRBD2 (6 bases). The CDR3 totals 13 residues. The germline V gene has CDR1 SEHNR and CDR2 FQNEAQ (reference sequence). Trimming pared 5 bases from V and 4 bases from J, leaving 11 bases between. CDR3 protein: CASSPPAGETQYF. CDR3 in DNA: TGTGCCAGCAGCCCACCAGCGGGAGAGACCCAGTACTTC.

Note on this clone: The sample contains more than one DNA sequence encoding this CDR3. The V and J genes are TRBV6-5 and TRBJ1-2, with 7 bases identical to TRBD1. The CDR3 totals 13 residues. Germline trimming cut 2 bases from V and 4 bases from J; bases unmatched to any gene: 1. Germline V lookup: CDR1 MNHEY, CDR2 SVGAGI. CDR3 region: CASSYQGGYGYTF. Here the CDR3 DNA reads TGTGCCAGCAGTTACCAGGGGGGCTATGGCTACACCTTC.

J is TRBJ2-7 and V is TRBV19; TRBD1 matches at 9 bases. The junction had 11 bases not matched to a gene; V was cut back by 8 bases and J by 6 bases. From germline, CDR1 is LNHDA and CDR2 SQIVND (reference sequence). This CDR3 is built from 14 residues. CDR3 in DNA: TGTGCCAGTTCACCCCTGGGACAGGGACCCGAGCAGTACTTC. Its translation: CASSPLGQGPEQYF.

The rearrangement uses TRBV7-6 and TRBJ2-7; the D gene is possibly TRBD1 (5 bases). The length of the CDR3 is 14 residues. Germline V gene data show CDR1 as SGHVS and CDR2 as FNYEAQ. V was cut by 2 bases and J by 5 bases, with 13 bases left in between. The CDR3 reads CASSLQGKAHEQYF. For the CDR3, the DNA is TGTGCCAGCAGCTTACAGGGCAAGGCCCACGAGCAGTACTTC.

The chain employs TRBV10-2 and TRBJ2-3; D gene uncertain. The CDR3 contains 12 residues. Germline V gene data show CDR1 as WSHSY and CDR2 as SAAADI. Deletions cut 5 bases from V and 8 bases from J, with 11 bases between. The CDR3, as DNA: TGCGCCAGCAGTATCAGGTTGGGTACGCAGTATTTT. Its translation: CASSIRLGTQYF.

J is TRBJ2-3 and V is TRBV7-9; TRBD1 matches at 8 bases. The V and J ends lost 1 base and 2 bases, in that order; junction bases with no gene match: 8. CDR1 and CDR2 from the germline V gene are SEHNR and FQNEAQ (reference sequence). The CDR3 consists of 17 residues. The DNA of the CDR3 is TGTGCCAGCAGCTTAGGGGGGACAGGCTCCGTCACAGATACGCAGTATTTT. This codes for CASSLGGTGSVTDTQYF.

The sample holds one count of this clone. V gene TRBV7-9 combines with J gene TRBJ1-5, with 7 nucleotides matching TRBD1. The CDR3 runs to 18 residues. J gave up 6 bases and V 5 bases, and 19 bases lay outside the gene matches. Germline V CDR1 and CDR2: SEHNR, FQNEAQ (reference sequence). CDR3 in amino acids: CASSPVQGGTDESQPQHF. DNA for the CDR3: TGTGCCAGCAGCCCCGTCCAAGGCGGGACAGATGAGAGTCAGCCCCAGCATTTT. Filled out from reference TRBV7-9 and TRBJ1-5, the complete variable domain reads DTGVSQNPRHKITKRGQNVTFRCDPISEHNRLYWYRQTLGQGPEFLTYFQNEAQLEKSRLLSDRFSAERPKGSFSTLEIQRTEQGDSAMYLCASSPVQGGTDESQPQHFGDGTRLSIL.

The rearrangement uses TRBV2 and TRBJ1-2; D gene ambiguous. CDR3 length: 14 amino acids. V dropped 1 base and J dropped 4 bases, with 10 bases sitting between them. Germline values: CDR1 SNHLY, CDR2 FYNNEI. As DNA, the CDR3 is TGTGCCAGCAGTGAAGTAATGGGGAGCTATGGCTACACCTTC. Its protein product is CASSEVMGSYGYTF. The variable domain in full, completed from reference TRBV2 and TRBJ1-2, reads EPEVTQTPSHQVTQMGQEVILRCVPISNHLYFYWYRQILGQKVEFLVSFYNNEISEKSEIFDDQFSVERPDGSNFTLKIRSTKLEDSAMYFCASSEVMGSYGYTFGSGTRLTVV.

This rearrangement joins TRBV10-3 to TRBJ2-2, with 9 bases matching TRBD2. The CDR3 sequence is 16 residues long. The J segment lost 3 bases and the V segment lost 0 bases, leaving 2 bases of the junction unmatched. Germline values: CDR1 ENHRY, CDR2 SYGVKD. The CDR3 DNA follows: TGTGCCATCAGTGAGTCGGGACTAGCCGACACCGGGGAGCTGTTTTTT. This codes for CAISESGLADTGELFF.